This T cell receptor (beta chain) derives from a study of blood T cells in healthy people across ages. It was with a sample-barcoded 5' primer and a J-beta primer mix that a second PCR of about 6 to 11 cycles was run. TCRdb processed the 5' RACE reads anew with MiXCR; each CDR3 protein has one entry. The table lists approximately 360,000 distinct CDR3 sequences, about 52% of them singletons. The study's findings and limits: Higher diversity and more naive CD4+ cells were features of long-lived donors, compared to aged donors.

The V and J ends lost 3 bases and 10 bases respectively, with 27 bases between them. CDR3 size: 17 residues. The germline V gene encodes CDR1 ENHRY and CDR2 SYGVKD. All donors came from Russia, were Caucasian and healthy, and spanned ages roughly 6 to 95. Turning to this clonotype: Its matching antigen is unknown.

The clonotype comes from a man aged 55-75 years in good health. Sequenced input: blood. The chain employs TRBV10-3 and TRBJ2-5, with D perhaps matching TRBD1 (6 bases). The CDR3 nucleotides are TGTGCCATCAGTGATGGAGCTCGACAGGCCCAACGCGGCGTCCAGTACTTC. Amino acid sequence: CAISDGARQAQRGVQYF.